This TCR beta chain appears in the sequencing data of a study of T cell repertoires in cytomegalovirus infection (dated by TCRdb to the late 2010s). Background on the whole study: Recently identified HLA-C-restricted CMV epitopes, whose presentation resists viral immunomodulation, were targeted by peptide stimulations together with well-studied HLA-B-restricted epitopes. Donor HLA type was relevant to the analysis, because carriage of CMV infection together with the matching HLA type was indicated by public TCR beta signatures. Results the study describes overall, beyond this receptor: The ex vivo response was dominated by HLA-C-restricted CMV-specific TCR beta clonotypes, which also provided the single most frequent clonotype in two of eight donors. Carriers of CMV infection plus the relevant HLA type were discriminated by the cumulative frequency of public TCR beta family members in the study cohort and in an independent roughly 320-donor cohort.

The sample's treatment or condition label, in plain terms: in vitro stimulation with specific CMV peptide epitopes to enrich CMV-specific T cells. TCRdb names Illumina HiSeq 1500 as the instrument used. TCRdb reworked the public reads: Q25 trimming with fastp, MiXCR clone assembly, productive beta chains retained. Every CDR3 protein is listed once, alongside the most common genes and DNA of its rows. The sample includes roughly 46,000 distinct CDR3 sequences, with approximately 19% observed a single time. The biggest ten clones account for around half of the sample. As encoded in the germline V gene (reference sequence), CDR1 is SEHNR while CDR2 is FQNEAQ. From its cysteine to its phenylalanine, the CDR3 spans 16 amino acids. Just the 48-base CDR3 DNA is kept, in frame starting at base 1. V and J lose 5 bases and 0 bases, and a span of 14 bases separates them. This clonotype was found many times. This receptor's antigen is unknown. No much larger clonotype is one base removed from it; base qualities were not supplied.

The material sequenced was CD8+ T cells from cultured PBMCs, taken from culture after CMV antigen stimulation. The sequence came from a human donor in good health (CMV status not recorded). Some clones in this sample may be carry-over from other donors' samples. The rearranged chain carries TRBV7-9 and TRBJ2-1, and possibly TRBD2, on 6 matching bases. The CDR3 region reads CASSGRDGSSYNEQFF. In nucleotides, the sequence is TGTGCCAGCAGCGGACGGGACGGGAGCTCCTACAATGAGCAGTTCTTC.